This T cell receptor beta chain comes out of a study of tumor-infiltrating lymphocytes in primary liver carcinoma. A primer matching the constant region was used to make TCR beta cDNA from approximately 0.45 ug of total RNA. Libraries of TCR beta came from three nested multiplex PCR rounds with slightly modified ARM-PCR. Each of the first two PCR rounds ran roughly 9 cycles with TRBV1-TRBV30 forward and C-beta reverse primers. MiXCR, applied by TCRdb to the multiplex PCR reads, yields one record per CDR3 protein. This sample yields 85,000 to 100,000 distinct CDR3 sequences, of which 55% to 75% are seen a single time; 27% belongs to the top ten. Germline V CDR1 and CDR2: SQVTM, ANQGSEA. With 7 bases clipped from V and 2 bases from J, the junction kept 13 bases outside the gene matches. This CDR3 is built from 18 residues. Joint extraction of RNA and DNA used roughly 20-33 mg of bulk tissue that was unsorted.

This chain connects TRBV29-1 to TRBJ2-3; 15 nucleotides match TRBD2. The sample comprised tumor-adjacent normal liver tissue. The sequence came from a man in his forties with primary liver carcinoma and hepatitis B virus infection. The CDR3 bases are TGCAGCGCGCCAGGGGTGTGGACTAGCGGGAGGGCCACAGATACGCAGTATTTT. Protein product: CSAPGVWTSGRATDTQYF.